This T cell receptor (beta chain) is from a study of T cells in Graves' hyperthyroidism and ophthalmopathy. Study in general: Peripheral blood was secured at the point of initial diagnosis, before any treatment.

In this sample, this clonotype turned up many times. Amplification of TCR beta CDR3 regions used RNA as the template. The HTBI set primed first-round TCR CDR3 RT-PCR. TCRdb reprocessed the multiplex PCR reads with MiXCR, giving one entry per CDR3 protein. Of roughly 550,000 distinct CDR3 sequences in the sample, about 16% were seen once. Lactation, pregnancy, other autoimmune disease or uncontrolled infection excluded patients. CDR1 is SGHVS, CDR2 FQNEAQ, per germline. With 0 bases removed from V and 7 bases from J, the gap between germline ends came to 15 bases. CDR3 length: 15 amino acids. The sequence was collected from a woman aged 30 to 39 with Graves' ophthalmopathy. V is TRBV7-8 and J is TRBJ1-2; D ambiguous. Sequencing was done on a sample of blood. The CDR3 protein is CASSLAPGTAGGYTF. CDR3 in DNA: TGTGCCAGCAGCTTAGCCCCAGGCACTGCGGGTGGCTACACCTTC.